The clone carrying this T cell receptor beta chain has more than one count but fewer than ten. These data originate in a study of blood T cell repertoires in COVID-19. Turning to the study itself: COVID-19 samples collected from the United States, Italy and Spain covered acute and convalescent phases. From T cells, B-cell-depleted T cells, or PBMCs came the material, which was cDNA or gDNA.

CDR3 size: 16 residues. CDR1 is SGHNT, CDR2 YYREEE, per germline (reference sequence). V was trimmed by 4 bases and J by 0 bases, leaving 15 bases between them. Per the study methods: Estimates of nucleated cell counts were drawn from the amplification of reference gene primers. Repertoires were generated with immunoSEQ multiplex PCR, while TCRdb's copy carries only in-frame clones and drops some. V and J calls and clone size are those listed in that table; D and trimming were worked out from the DNA. The sample yields approximately 130,000 clones, around three quarters seen once. The material sequenced was peripheral blood. The chain carries TRBV5-4 and TRBJ2-3; the D gene is possibly TRBD1 (5 bases). The TCR sequence derives from a human donor in a cohort sampled during active COVID-19. The CDR3 loop reads CASSRHTGASTDTQYF. The DNA for the CDR3 is TGTGCCAGCAGCCGTCACACAGGAGCTAGCACAGATACGCAGTATTTT.